This T cell receptor beta chain was identified during a study of cytomegalovirus exposure and HLA in healthy donors. On the study more broadly: About 85 million unique TCRs from HLA-typed donors were held in an early release of data.

The germline CDR1 and CDR2 sequences are SQVTM and ANQGSEA. V dropped 5 bases and J dropped 3; count of bases not matched to a gene: 4. There are 14 residues in the CDR3. Points from the study as a whole: Looking again later, the authors saw that most CMV-associated TCR beta chains seemed HLA-restricted. A later analysis showed TCR association rates differing by HLA locus, peaking at DRB1 and lowest at HLA-C. What a later analysis showed was that several of the most significant clusters appeared linked to common viral pathogens.

Use of 60 Vbeta and 13 Jbeta primers characterized the PCR. Sequenced by immunoSEQ multiplex PCR; TCRdb stores in-frame clones only, minus some. Among some 110,000 clones, roughly four fifths were seen once, and the ten largest hold 15% to 20%. About this clone: What it recognizes is unknown.

The sequenced sample consisted of PBMCs. The TCR originated in a man aged 50 to 59 in good health and CMV-seropositive. V is TRBV29-1 and J is TRBJ2-6; 7 bases agree with TRBD1. CDR3 DNA: TGCAGCGTTAACAGGGGCGGTGGGGCCAACGTCCTGACTTTC. Protein product: CSVNRGGGANVLTF.